The clone carrying this T cell receptor beta chain has a handful of counts. No antigen is known for it. The record originates from a study of identical twins. TCRdb used MiXCR to reprocess the 5' RACE reads, holding one entry per CDR3 protein. Among roughly 1.6 million distinct CDR3 sequences listed, about 32% were seen once. Study findings and constraints: Model-predicted out-of-frame TCR alpha sharing fell below observed values in monozygotic twins. Sequences that were out-of-frame, alpha and twin-shared displayed an excess of low generation probability.

The CDR3 has 15 amino acids. Germline V gives CDR1 MNHEY, CDR2 SMNVEV (reference sequence). Trimming left V 4 bases short and J 5 bases short, with 17 bases between. This clonotype originated in a newborn girl in good health. Sequencing input: cord blood. The chain has TRBV27 and TRBJ1-1, with D perhaps matching TRBD1 (6 bases). The CDR3 region has the DNA TGTGCCAGCAGTTCATACAGCGGGGGGCGGACTGAAGCTTTCTTT. It encodes CASSSYSGGRTEAFF.